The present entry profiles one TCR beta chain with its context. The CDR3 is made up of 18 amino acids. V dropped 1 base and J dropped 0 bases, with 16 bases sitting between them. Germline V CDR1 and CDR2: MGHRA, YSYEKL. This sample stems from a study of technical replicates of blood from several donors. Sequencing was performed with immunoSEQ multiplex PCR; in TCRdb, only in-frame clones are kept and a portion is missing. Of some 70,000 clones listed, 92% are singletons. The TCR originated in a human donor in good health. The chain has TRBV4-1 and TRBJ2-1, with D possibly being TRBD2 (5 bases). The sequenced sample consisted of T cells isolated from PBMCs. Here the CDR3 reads CASSQVFVRDFSYNEQFF. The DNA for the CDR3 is TGCGCCAGCAGCCAAGTGTTCGTTCGGGATTTCTCCTACAATGAGCAGTTCTTC.